This passage covers 23 T cell receptor beta chains from one sample sequenced in a study of CD8 T cells in Susac syndrome (dated by TCRdb to about 2019). Library construction relied on the immunoSEQ multiplex PCR assay. RNA was extracted using the RNeasy kit, and about 0.45 to 1 ug of the RNA was reverse transcribed with random hexamers. The public reads were reanalyzed by TCRdb: fastp trimming at Q25, MiXCR alignment, in-frame beta chains only. CDR3 protein sequences are deduplicated, and each keeps its most common genes and DNA. Within this sample are some 130,000 distinct CDR3 sequences, with approximately 94% of them counted one time only. Of the sample, 0.1% to 0.15% is held by the ten largest clones. The specimen was CD4+ T cells from PBMCs. The source of these receptors is a human donor with multiple sclerosis.

This chain connects TRBV12-3 or TRBV12-4 to TRBJ1-5; TRBD1 might be the D (6 bases). The CDR3 sequence is 15 residues long. The germline V and J ends were trimmed by 3 bases and 3 bases, with 12 bases remaining between them. CDR3 coding DNA: TGTGCCAGCAGTTTTGGCAGGGGAAACAATCAGCCCCAGCATTTT. Translation: CASSFGRGNNQPQHF.

This clonotype was observed once. The chain combines TRBV5-1 with TRBJ1-2; TRBD1 matches 8 bases. Per the germline V gene, CDR1 is SGHRS and CDR2 is YFSETQ. The CDR3 is 14 residues long. Unmatched junction bases numbered 6, after V lost 3 bases and J lost 5 bases. CDR3 DNA sequence: TGCGCCAGCAGCTCGACAGGGGATGGGTATGGCTACACCTTC. Residues: CASSSTGDGYGYTF.

The V call is TRBV5-1, the J call TRBJ1-4; D is unresolved. The ends were cut back, 1 base at V and 5 bases at J, with 9 bases in the middle. The CDR3 loop spans 14 amino acids. From germline, CDR1 is SGHRS and CDR2 YFSETQ. The CDR3 region is CASSLSSLNEKLFF. CDR3 coding DNA: TGCGCCAGCAGCTTGTCCAGTCTAAATGAAAAACTGTTTTTT.

The chain joins TRBV12-3 or TRBV12-4 to TRBJ2-2, with D hard to call. The CDR3 extends over 12 amino acids. Trimming removed 2 bases at V and 14 bases at J, with 12 bases between. CDR3 in DNA: TGTGCCAGCAGTTTATCTACCTTGGACCTGTTTTTT. Protein: CASSLSTLDLFF.

The chain employs TRBV9 and TRBJ1-1, with TRBD1 identical over 12 bases. The CDR3 is made up of 16 amino acids. The ends lost 1 base at V and 5 bases at J; junction bases unmatched: 6. Germline values: CDR1 SGDLS, CDR2 YYNGEE. The CDR3 bases are TGTGCCAGCAGCGTACAGGGACAGGGGGCGCGAACTGAAGCTTTCTTT. This encodes CASSVQGQGARTEAFF. Based on the CDR3 plus reference TRBV9 and TRBJ1-1, the full variable domain is DSGVTQTPKHLITATGQRVTLRCSPRSGDLSVYWYQQSLDQGLQFLIQYYNGEERAKGNILERFSAQQFPDLHSELNLSSLELGDSALYFCASSVQGQGARTEAFFGQGTRLTVV.

This CDR3 reads CASSLEGRTNTEAFF. CDR3 nucleotide sequence: TGCGCCAGCAGCTTGGAAGGCAGGACGAACACTGAAGCTTTCTTT. The V call is TRBV5-1, the J call TRBJ1-1; the D is unclear. There are 15 residues in the CDR3. The germline V and J ends were trimmed by 0 bases and 1 base, with 10 bases remaining between them. Looked up from germline, CDR1 is SGHRS and CDR2 is YFSETQ.

The gene calls are TRBV30 and TRBJ2-3; D might be TRBD1 (5 bases). The CDR3 has 14 amino acids. Trimming left V 4 bases short and J 5 bases short, with 16 bases between. CDR1 and CDR2 (germline): GTSNPN, SVGIG (reference sequence). CDR3 DNA: TGTGCCTGGACCCCTGGCAGGGAATTAGATACGCAGTATTTT. This sequence encodes CAWTPGRELDTQYF.

V usage is TRBV29-1 and J usage is TRBJ2-3, with D perhaps being TRBD1 or TRBD2 (5 bases each). The CDR3 is made up of 14 amino acids. V dropped 6 bases and J dropped 6 bases, with 19 bases sitting between them. Germline V gene lookup returns CDR1 SQVTM and CDR2 ANQGSEA. CDR3 nucleotide sequence: TGCAGCGTCACTCCGGGGCAGCTGAGTGATACGCAGTATTTT. Translating it yields CSVTPGQLSDTQYF.

This chain connects TRBV6-6 to TRBJ2-3; a weak D match, TRBD2 (6 bases). Trimming removed 6 bases from V and 2 bases from J, with 18 bases in between. In germline, CDR1 is MNHNY, CDR2 SVGAGI (reference sequence). This CDR3 is built from 16 residues. This chain's CDR3 is CASSSRGTFDTDTQYF. Written as DNA, the CDR3 is TGTGCCAGCAGCTCCCGAGGGACTTTCGACACAGATACGCAGTATTTT.

The chain carries TRBV6-2 or TRBV6-3 and TRBJ1-6, with D perhaps TRBD1 (5 bases). Trimming removed 6 bases at V and 10 bases at J, with 16 bases between. The germline CDR1 and CDR2 sequences are MNHEY and SVGEGT. The CDR3 length is 14 residues. CDR3 DNA sequence: TGTGCCAGCAGCCCCGGGACTCTTCGATCACCCCTCCACTTT. Translating gives CASSPGTLRSPLHF.

CDR3 sequence (DNA): TGCAGTGTCCAGAGCGGGGCGGGGGAGACCCAGTACTTC. Residues: CSVQSGAGETQYF. This chain uses TRBV20-1 with TRBJ2-5; 7 positions agree with TRBD2. V shed 7 bases and J 5 bases; nucleotides not matched to a gene: 10. Per germline, CDR1 DFQATT and CDR2 SNEGSKA (reference sequence). The CDR3 has 13 amino acids.

The chain employs TRBV3-1 and TRBJ2-1; 8 bases match TRBD1. This CDR3 is 15 amino acids long. Germline V gene lookup returns CDR1 LGHDT and CDR2 YNNKEL (reference sequence). V trimming: 4 bases; J trimming: 6 bases; junction bases outside the gene matches: 8. The CDR3 DNA reads as TGTGCCAGCAGCCTCACAGGGGGAAGAATCAATGAGCAGTTCTTC. Amino acids: CASSLTGGRINEQFF.

This clonotype was recorded once. This chain connects TRBV3-1 to TRBJ2-1; D perhaps matches TRBD2 (5 bases). Trimming took 1 base from V and 5 from J, leaving 18 bases between them. The CDR3 spans 17 residues. From germline, CDR1 is LGHDT and CDR2 YNNKEL (reference sequence). CDR3 sequence reads: CASSQGSRASLNNEQFF. The CDR3 nucleotides read TGTGCCAGCAGCCAAGGATCTAGGGCTAGCCTAAACAATGAGCAGTTCTTC.

CDR3 in DNA: TGTGCCAGCAGTTACACAGGGCCCCCATATGGCTACACCTTC. Its translation is CASSYTGPPYGYTF. V and J are TRBV6-5 and TRBJ1-2; perhaps TRBD1 as D (6 bases). The CDR3 consists of 14 residues. V was cut by 2 bases and J by 5 bases, with 12 bases left in between. Germline V gives CDR1 MNHEY, CDR2 SVGAGI.

The genes are TRBV18 and TRBJ2-3, with a possible D match to TRBD2 (5 bases). This CDR3 has 16 amino acids. The V gene's germline CDR1 is KGHSH and CDR2 LQKENI. The V end was cut by 3 bases, the J end by 0 bases, with 13 bases between. This CDR3 reads CASSPASLDSTDTQYF. The CDR3 nucleotides are TGTGCCAGCTCACCGGCTAGCCTAGATAGCACAGATACGCAGTATTTT.

This chain links TRBV29-1 with TRBJ1-5; the D is unclear. The CDR3 loop spans 12 amino acids. Germline V gene lookup returns CDR1 SQVTM and CDR2 ANQGSEA. V was clipped by 5 bases and J by 3 bases, with 8 bases between them. This chain's CDR3 is CSVRADNQPQHF. The DNA for the CDR3 is TGCAGCGTTAGGGCAGACAATCAGCCCCAGCATTTT.

The chain has TRBV2 and TRBJ1-2, with D hard to call. Between the trimmed V and J ends, which lost 5 bases and 3 bases, there was a span of 19 bases. The CDR3 length is 16 residues. Germline lookup yields CDR1 SNHLY and CDR2 FYNNEI. The CDR3 region has the DNA TGTGCCAGCAGTCCGGCCGGGCAGGACGGCTACTATGGCTACACCTTC. Its protein product is CASSPAGQDGYYGYTF.

The count of this clonotype is one. This sequence joins TRBV29-1 and TRBJ1-3, with D perhaps matching TRBD1 (5 bases). The CDR3 has 15 amino acids. The V end was cut by 7 bases, the J end by 0 bases, with 16 bases between. Germline V gene sequence: CDR1 SQVTM, CDR2 ANQGSEA. The CDR3 nucleotides read TGCAGCGCAAGGGGACCGAACAACTCTGGAAACACCATATATTTT. It encodes CSARGPNNSGNTIYF.

The chain employs TRBV5-6 and TRBJ2-7; TRBD2 aligns across 11 bases. This CDR3 has 15 residues. The V segment lost 0 bases and the J segment 4 bases; nucleotides outside the gene matches: 3. CDR1 is SGHDT, CDR2 YYEEEE, per germline. This chain's CDR3 is CASSLVGLADYEQYF. CDR3 in DNA: TGTGCCAGCAGCTTGGTGGGACTAGCGGATTACGAGCAGTACTTC. Using reference TRBV5-6 and TRBJ2-7 for the parts outside the CDR3, the full variable domain is DAGVTQSPTHLIKTRGQQVTLRCSPKSGHDTVSWYQQALGQGPQFIFQYYEEEERQRGNFPDRFSGHQFPNYSSELNVNALLLGDSALYLCASSLVGLADYEQYFGPGTRLTVT.

The chain couples TRBV5-6 to TRBJ1-1; 7 bases fit TRBD1. The length of the CDR3 is 15 residues. After removal of 1 base from V and 6 bases from J, the junction contained 9 bases not matched to a gene. Germline V gene data show CDR1 as SGHDT and CDR2 as YYEEEE. The CDR3 reads CASSLSGQFWAEAFF. CDR3 bases: TGTGCCAGCAGCTTGTCGGGACAGTTCTGGGCTGAAGCTTTCTTT.

V is TRBV6-5 and J is TRBJ2-7; TRBD1 agrees at 12 bases. Unmatched junction bases numbered 14, after V lost 4 bases and J lost 7 bases. Germline CDR1 MNHEY, CDR2 SVGAGI. The CDR3 totals 17 residues. CDR3 nucleotides: TGTGCCAGCAGTTCGGCCTTTCCGGGACAGGGGGCAAAGGAGCAGTACTTC. Amino acids: CASSSAFPGQGAKEQYF.

The chain employs TRBV11-2 and TRBJ2-7; D is unclear. This CDR3 has 12 amino acids. Trimming left V 4 bases short and J 6 bases short, with 10 bases between. The germline CDR1 and CDR2 sequences are SGHAT and FQNNGV. CDR3 loop: CASSSTPFEQYF. The CDR3 DNA follows: TGTGCCAGCAGCTCCACCCCCTTCGAGCAGTACTTC.

J is TRBJ2-3 and V is TRBV15; possibly TRBD1 or TRBD2 for D (6 bases each). From germline, CDR1 is LNHNV and CDR2 YYDKDF (reference sequence). The CDR3 is made up of 14 amino acids. The V end was cut by 7 bases, the J end by 5 bases, with 16 bases between. CDR3 nucleotide sequence: TGTGCCACCACCTGGGGGGCCATGCTAGATACGCAGTATTTT. Protein: CATTWGAMLDTQYF.